A selection of T cell receptor beta chains follows, all from one sample in a study of T-cell reconstitution after alpha-beta-depleted transplantation in children. TCRdb re-called the PCR reads with MiXCR, one entry per CDR3 protein. The sample has roughly 240,000 distinct CDR3 sequences; around 7.8% are singletons. The source material was PBMCs, mostly from graft donor cells, sampled 180 days after TCRalphabeta/CD19-depleted stem cell transplant. The receptors were sampled from a male patient between 10 and 17 years old who had a stem cell transplant for acute lymphoblastic leukemia, so the T cells may come from the graft donor. Each CDR3 is given with its conserved first and last residue. The D gene is left open where the match is weak. Some rows mark clone size as missing; the rest say once, few, many or name a class of expanded clone.

D	J	size	V	CDR3	DNA
.	TRBJ2-7	many	TRBV5-4	CAVGTYSSYEQYF	TGTGCCGTCGGGACATATAGCTCCTACGAGCAGTACTTC
TRBD2	TRBJ2-7	many	TRBV28	CASSAPGGSSYEQYF	TGTGCCAGCAGTGCACCGGGAGGCAGCTCCTACGAGCAGTACTTC
TRBD2	TRBJ2-7	many	TRBV11-2	CASSFSGRAEDEQYF	TGTGCCAGCAGCTTTAGCGGGAGGGCCGAGGACGAGCAGTACTTC
.	TRBJ1-1	many	TRBV15	CATSRESPNTEAFF	TGTGCCACCAGCAGAGAAAGCCCGAACACTGAAGCTTTCTTT
.	TRBJ2-7	many	TRBV20-1	CSATPQIGKSYEQYF	TGCAGTGCTACACCCCAGATAGGAAAGTCCTACGAGCAGTACTTC
TRBD2	TRBJ2-5	many	TRBV11-2	CASSLRTSGETQYF	TGTGCCAGCAGCTTAAGGACTAGTGGGGAGACCCAGTACTTC
.	TRBJ1-3	many	TRBV7-9	CASSFSLQDTIYF	TGTGCCAGCAGCTTCAGCCTGCAGGACACCATATATTTT
.	TRBJ2-6	many	TRBV7-3	CASSLTGLGSGANVLTF	TGTGCCAGCAGCTTAACTGGATTGGGCTCTGGGGCCAACGTCCTGACTTTC
TRBD1	TRBJ1-1	.	TRBV6-5	CASSYLDRGPGHTEAFF	TGTGCCAGCAGTTACCTCGACAGGGGGCCTGGCCACACTGAAGCTTTCTTT
.	TRBJ2-7	many	TRBV7-9	CASSLASREQYF	TGTGCCAGCAGCTTAGCAAGTAGGGAGCAGTACTTC
.	TRBJ1-1	many	TRBV12-3/TRBV12-4	CASSPSAGWTTNTEAFF	TGTGCCAGCAGTCCCTCCGCAGGGTGGACTACGAACACTGAAGCTTTCTTT
TRBD1	TRBJ1-4	.	TRBV28	CASRDGTGNEKLFF	TGTGCCAGCAGGGATGGGACAGGCAATGAAAAACTGTTTTTT
.	TRBJ1-4	many	TRBV14	CASSLSGGREKLFF	TGTGCCAGCAGCCTTAGTGGTGGGCGCGAAAAACTGTTTTTT
.	TRBJ2-5	many	TRBV4-1	CASSQPPGLSQETQYF	TGCGCCAGCAGCCAACCCCCGGGACTCAGCCAAGAGACCCAGTACTTC
TRBD1	TRBJ2-6	many	TRBV10-3	CAIRGTGEPSGANVLTF	TGTGCCATCAGGGGGACAGGGGAACCTTCTGGGGCCAACGTCCTGACTTTC
TRBD1	TRBJ2-3	many	TRBV27	CASSKTGGYSTDTQYF	TGTGCCAGCAGTAAAACAGGGGGCTATAGCACAGATACGCAGTATTTT
TRBD1	TRBJ2-7	many	TRBV12-3/TRBV12-4	CASSLARGHEQYF	TGTGCCAGCAGTTTAGCCAGGGGGCACGAGCAGTACTTC
TRBD2	TRBJ2-7	many	TRBV7-2	CASSLAAGEGQYF	TGTGCCAGCAGCTTAGCGGCGGGGGAGGGGCAGTACTTC
.	TRBJ2-3	many	TRBV28	CAIRRTSSTDTQYF	TGTGCCATCAGGAGAACTAGTAGCACAGATACGCAGTATTTT
.	TRBJ1-4	many	TRBV6-1	CASRNLGGGGEKLFF	TGTGCCAGCAGGAACCTGGGTGGGGGAGGTGAAAAACTGTTTTTT
.	TRBJ1-1	.	TRBV5-5	CASSFTGSFLNTEAFF	TGTGCCAGCAGCTTTACTGGCAGCTTCCTGAACACTGAAGCTTTCTTT
.	TRBJ2-7	many	TRBV11-2	CASSLDLSGRDPNSYEQYF	TGTGCCAGCAGCTTAGATCTGTCCGGGCGAGACCCGAACTCCTACGAGCAGTACTTC
.	TRBJ2-1	many	TRBV28	CASSFGKGSYNEQFF	TGTGCCAGCAGTTTTGGGAAGGGGTCCTACAATGAGCAGTTCTTC
.	TRBJ1-4	few	TRBV28	CASSFGLEEKLFF	TGTGCCAGCAGTTTTGGGCTAGAAGAAAAACTGTTTTTT
.	TRBJ2-2	many	TRBV29-1	CSVGQNTGELFF	TGCAGCGTTGGACAGAACACCGGGGAGCTGTTTTTT
.	TRBJ2-6	.	TRBV27	CASRPRSVPAVTGANVLTF	TGTGCCAGCAGGCCTCGGTCGGTGCCAGCCGTTACTGGGGCCAACGTCCTGACTTTC
.	TRBJ2-2	many	TRBV5-5	CASSLGPLANTGELFF	TGTGCCAGCAGCTTGGGTCCACTCGCGAACACCGGGGAGCTGTTTTTT
.	TRBJ1-2	many	TRBV9	CASGGYQDGYTF	TGTGCCAGCGGTGGTTACCAGGATGGCTACACCTTC
TRBD1	TRBJ2-7	many	TRBV20-1	CSARDRDRVYEQYF	TGCAGTGCTAGGGACCGGGACAGGGTCTACGAGCAGTACTTC
.	TRBJ2-2	many	TRBV11-2	CASSLDLWTSNTGELFF	TGTGCCAGCAGCTTAGATCTTTGGACCTCCAACACCGGGGAGCTGTTTTTT
TRBD1	TRBJ2-4	many	TRBV12-3/TRBV12-4	CASSFGQGENIQYF	TGTGCCAGCAGTTTCGGGCAGGGGGAAAACATTCAGTACTTC
TRBD1	TRBJ2-3	many	TRBV18	CASSPGTASTDTQYF	TGTGCCAGCTCACCGGGGACAGCCAGCACAGATACGCAGTATTTT
.	TRBJ2-5	many	TRBV20-1	CSYPPSASLQETQYF	TGCAGCTATCCACCTAGCGCCTCACTACAAGAGACCCAGTACTTC
.	TRBJ2-3	many	TRBV29-1	CSVEITTDTQYF	TGCAGCGTTGAAATAACCACAGATACGCAGTATTTT
.	TRBJ1-2	many	TRBV6-5	CASSYSGRDYGYTF	TGTGCCAGCAGTTACTCGGGACGGGATTATGGCTACACCTTC
TRBD2	TRBJ2-3	many	TRBV29-1	CSVDGLAGGLAGDTQYF	TGCAGCGTTGACGGACTAGCGGGAGGGCTTGCAGGAGATACGCAGTATTTT
.	TRBJ1-2	many	TRBV5-6	CASRPGGRIDYGYTF	TGTGCCAGCAGACCGGGGGGTCGTATCGACTATGGCTACACCTTC
.	TRBJ2-1	few	TRBV5-4	CASLTTTGEQFF	TGTGCCAGCTTGACTACCACAGGGGAGCAGTTCTTC
.	TRBJ1-6	few	TRBV2	CASSVNAADNSPLHF	TGTGCCAGCAGTGTGAACGCAGCTGATAATTCACCCCTCCACTTT
TRBD1	TRBJ1-2	.	TRBV4-2	CASSQLLDRGDFNYGYTF	TGTGCCAGCAGCCAACTTCTCGACAGGGGGGACTTCAACTATGGCTACACCTTC
.	TRBJ2-5	many	TRBV12-3/TRBV12-4	CASSWAIETQYF	TGTGCCAGCAGTTGGGCAATAGAGACCCAGTACTTC
TRBD2	TRBJ2-7	many	TRBV10-3	CAISEPPRLAGGLDQYF	TGTGCCATCAGTGAGCCGCCCCGACTAGCGGGAGGACTCGACCAGTACTTC
.	TRBJ2-7	many	TRBV7-9	CATTADKAYEQYF	TGTGCCACTACCGCAGACAAAGCCTACGAGCAGTACTTC
TRBD1	TRBJ1-2	many	TRBV6-5	CASSSDSGTGAYGYTF	TGTGCCAGCAGTTCGGATTCAGGGACAGGGGCCTATGGCTACACCTTC
TRBD1	TRBJ1-6	many	TRBV6-5	CASSYSGTGSYNSPLHF	TGTGCCAGCAGTTACTCTGGGACAGGGTCCTATAATTCACCCCTCCACTTT
TRBD1	TRBJ1-6	few	TRBV10-3	CAISESQGANSPLHF	TGTGCCATCAGTGAGTCGCAGGGGGCCAATTCACCCCTCCACTTT
.	TRBJ1-2	few	TRBV28	CASTQPFDGYTF	TGTGCCAGCACCCAACCCTTCGACGGCTACACCTTC
.	TRBJ2-2	many	TRBV12-3/TRBV12-4	CASILQGGLFF	TGTGCCAGCATTCTACAGGGAGGGCTGTTTTTT
.	TRBJ1-4	.	TRBV4-1	CASSQRQAGSGEKLFF	TGCGCCAGCAGCCAAAGGCAAGCAGGGTCGGGTGAAAAACTGTTTTTT
.	TRBJ2-3	many	TRBV5-6	CASSWYRDAVGTDTQYF	TGTGCCAGCAGCTGGTACCGGGACGCCGTCGGGACAGATACGCAGTATTTT
TRBD2	TRBJ2-7	.	TRBV5-1	CASSPSGCQGEQYF	TGCGCCAGCAGCCCTAGCGGGTGCCAGGGGGAGCAGTACTTC
TRBD2	TRBJ2-7	.	TRBV20-1	CSATPPGGTSGRTSSYEQYF	TGCAGTGCTACCCCCCCAGGAGGGACTAGCGGGAGAACGAGCTCCTACGAGCAGTACTTC
.	TRBJ2-2	many	TRBV28	CASSFGQPNTGELFF	TGTGCCAGCAGTTTCGGACAGCCGAACACCGGGGAGCTGTTTTTT
.	TRBJ2-1	many	TRBV11-2	CASKGNDYNEQFF	TGTGCCAGCAAGGGAAATGATTACAATGAGCAGTTCTTC
TRBD1	TRBJ2-2	many	TRBV12-3/TRBV12-4	CASRGQGRDGELFF	TGTGCCAGCAGAGGACAGGGCCGGGACGGGGAGCTGTTTTTT
.	TRBJ2-2	few	TRBV11-2	CASSLRRDLNTGELFF	TGTGCCAGCAGCTTAAGGCGGGACCTGAACACCGGGGAGCTGTTTTTT
TRBD2	TRBJ2-3	few	TRBV12-5	CASGFTSGGADTQYF	TGTGCTAGTGGTTTCACTAGCGGGGGCGCAGATACGCAGTATTTT
.	TRBJ2-7	many	TRBV29-1	CSVEVEGLGYEQYF	TGCAGCGTTGAAGTGGAGGGCCTAGGGTACGAGCAGTACTTC
.	TRBJ2-5	many	TRBV20-1	CSARLGGFQETQYF	TGCAGTGCTAGATTGGGGGGCTTCCAAGAGACCCAGTACTTC